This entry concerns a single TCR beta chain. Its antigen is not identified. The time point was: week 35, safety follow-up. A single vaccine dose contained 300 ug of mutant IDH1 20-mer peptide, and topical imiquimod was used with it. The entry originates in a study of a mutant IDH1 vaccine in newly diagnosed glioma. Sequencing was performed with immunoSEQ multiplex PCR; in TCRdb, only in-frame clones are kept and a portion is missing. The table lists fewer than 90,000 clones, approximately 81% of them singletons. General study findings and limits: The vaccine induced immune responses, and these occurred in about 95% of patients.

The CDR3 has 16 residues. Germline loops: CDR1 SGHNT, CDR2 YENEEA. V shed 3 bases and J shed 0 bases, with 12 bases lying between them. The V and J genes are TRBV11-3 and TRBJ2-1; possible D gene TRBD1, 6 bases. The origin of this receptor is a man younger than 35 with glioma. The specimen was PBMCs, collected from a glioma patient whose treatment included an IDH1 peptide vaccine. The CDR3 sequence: CASSFGGRSSYNEQFF. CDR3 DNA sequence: TGTGCCAGCAGCTTTGGGGGCCGGAGCTCCTACAATGAGCAGTTCTTC.